This T cell receptor (beta chain) was sequenced for a study of radiotherapy plus CTLA-4 blockade in lung cancer. The method was immunoSEQ multiplex PCR; TCRdb's version includes in-frame clones alone and lacks a portion of them. The sample comprises 60,000 or so clones, just over 75% of which are singletons, and less than 4.5% rests with the top ten. Study-level points and caveats: Response was reportedly best predicted by early blood T cell clone dynamics, with interferon-beta.

This clone is labeled as medium-sized. Its antigen is undetermined. The CDR3 is 15 amino acids. Trimming pared 5 bases from V and 0 bases from J, leaving 13 bases between. Per the germline V gene, CDR1 is MNHEY and CDR2 is SMNVEV (reference sequence). The material sequenced was peripheral blood, taken from a patient treated with radiotherapy plus ipilimumab. This sequence originates from a human donor with non-small cell lung cancer who had a partial response to radiotherapy plus ipilimumab. The chain joins TRBV27 to TRBJ1-1, with D perhaps matching TRBD1 (5 bases). The CDR3 DNA is TGTGCCAGCAGTCCGGCGACAGTCATGAACACTGAAGCTTTCTTT. It yields the protein CASSPATVMNTEAFF.